This paragraph covers one T cell receptor beta chain sequence. Its antigen is unknown. Profiling relied on immunoSEQ multiplex PCR, and the TCRdb table lists in-frame clones only, not all of them. The data contain about 5,900 clones, roughly 60% of them seen just once; the ten biggest clones take up roughly 40%. The data are from a study of CD8 T cell repertoires and HIV-1 epitope variants. The wider study: Controls included no peptide, Ebola AY9 epitope, and a CMV, EBV, flu pool. Study-wide results and caveats: Nef KF9 drew about 5 clonotypes and HW9 one, without TAALDMSHF responses.

Trimming cost V 3 bases and J 4 bases; bases outside gene matches: 14. This CDR3 is built from 18 residues. Germline CDR1 and CDR2: MDHEN and SYDVKM. The chain couples TRBV28 to TRBJ2-7; 11 nucleotides match TRBD2. Specimen: cultured CD8+ T cells derived from PBMCs. This sequence originates from a male donor with HIV. CDR3 region: CASSFDSVGTSGLYEQYF. Here the CDR3 DNA reads TGTGCCAGCAGTTTCGATTCCGTAGGGACTAGCGGACTTTACGAGCAGTACTTC.